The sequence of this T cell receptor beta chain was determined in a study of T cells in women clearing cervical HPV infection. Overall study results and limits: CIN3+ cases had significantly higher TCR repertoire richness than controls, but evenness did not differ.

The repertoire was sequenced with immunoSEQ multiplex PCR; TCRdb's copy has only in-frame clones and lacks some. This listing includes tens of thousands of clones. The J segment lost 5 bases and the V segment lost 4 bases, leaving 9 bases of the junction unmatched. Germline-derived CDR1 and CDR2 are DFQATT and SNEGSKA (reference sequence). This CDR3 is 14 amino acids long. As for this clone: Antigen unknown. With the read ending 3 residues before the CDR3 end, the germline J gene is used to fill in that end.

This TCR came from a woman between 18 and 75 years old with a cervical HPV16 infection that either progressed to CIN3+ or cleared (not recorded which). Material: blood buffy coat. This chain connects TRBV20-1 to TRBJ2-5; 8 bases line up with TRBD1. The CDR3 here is CSANTGGPGETQYF. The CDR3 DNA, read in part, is TGCAGTGCTAATACAGGGGGACCGGGGGAGACC.